This TCR beta chain was captured by sequencing in a study of cytomegalovirus exposure and HLA in healthy donors. Study-level results: While the bulk of TCR sequences proved rare, some public TCRs turned up in many donors.

Comments on this clone: The antigen remains unidentified.

Generated by immunoSEQ multiplex PCR, the TCRdb table keeps only in-frame clones and is missing some. This table has roughly 310,000 clones, around 90% appearing once. CDR1 is LNHDA, CDR2 SQIVND, per germline (reference sequence). The CDR3 is 19 amino acids. Unmatched junction bases numbered 17, after V lost 4 bases and J lost 3 bases. V and J are TRBV19 and TRBJ1-4; 7 nucleotides agree with TRBD1. The source is a man under 40 in good health and CMV-seronegative. Sequenced: PBMCs. Here the CDR3 DNA reads TGTGCCAGTAGTAGACAGGGCCTGCCCCTCTCGCCGGCTAATGAAAAACTGTTTTTT. It translates to CASSRQGLPLSPANEKLFF.